Presented here are 18 T cell receptor beta chains from one specimen sequenced in a study of neoadjuvant anti-PD-1 for oral cavity cancer. Using immunoSEQ multiplex PCR, the repertoire was profiled, and TCRdb retains in-frame clones only, with some absent. The sample shows approximately 12,000 clones, approximately 63% of them seen only once. The input for sequencing was tumor tissue, taken before nivolumab (anti-PD-1) treatment. The receptor set was obtained from a person aged 35-79 years with oral cavity squamous cell carcinoma. The donor label of this sample is uncertain.

The chain has TRBV5-5 and TRBJ2-5; 10 bases map to TRBD1. Trimming took 2 bases from V and 5 from J; bases not matched to a gene: 12. Germline CDR1 reads SGHKS; CDR2 reads YYEKEE (reference sequence). This CDR3 has 17 amino acids. CDR3 bases: TGTGCCAGCAGCTTCATTAGGACAGGGGGACTGTCTGAGACCCAGTACTTC. It codes for CASSFIRTGGLSETQYF.

The chain links TRBV28 to TRBJ2-1; 13 nucleotides match TRBD2. The trim removed 5 bases at V and 6 bases at J, leaving 4 bases unmatched. The CDR3 spans 15 residues. Germline V gene sequence: CDR1 MDHEN, CDR2 SYDVKM. The CDR3 nucleotides read TGTGCCAGCAGTCTTAGACTAGCGGGAGGCAATGAGCAGTTCTTC. Protein sequence: CASSLRLAGGNEQFF.

V usage is TRBV9 and J usage is TRBJ2-2; no reliable D call. V shed 4 bases and J shed 6 bases, with 10 bases lying between them. Germline CDR1 SGDLS, CDR2 YYNGEE. CDR3 length: 13 residues. The CDR3, as DNA: TGTGCCAGCAGCCTAGATTTTTCCGGGGAGCTGTTTTTT. This sequence encodes CASSLDFSGELFF.

This clone showed up just once. In DNA form, the CDR3 reads TGTGCCAGCAGCTTAAATGAAAGGGGCTACACCTTC. This encodes CASSLNERGYTF. The chain carries TRBV7-9 and TRBJ1-2; no reliable D call. CDR1 is SEHNR and CDR2 is FQNEAQ in the germline V gene (reference sequence). There are 12 residues in the CDR3. Trimming pared 2 bases from V and 8 bases from J, leaving 9 bases between. The variable domain in full, with the rest retrieved from reference TRBV7-9 and TRBJ1-2, is DTGVSQNPRHKITKRGQNVTFRCDPISEHNRLYWYRQTLGQGPEFLTYFQNEAQLEKSRLLSDRFSAERPKGSFSTLEIQRTEQGDSAMYLCASSLNERGYTFGSGTRLTVV.

The chain recombines TRBV20-1 with TRBJ2-2; D call uncertain. CDR3 length equals 11 residues. V was trimmed by 3 bases and J by 6 bases, leaving 5 bases between them. Germline CDR1 and CDR2: DFQATT and SNEGSKA (reference sequence). The CDR3 sequence: CSASRSGELFF. In DNA, the CDR3 is TGCAGTGCTAGTAGATCCGGGGAGCTGTTTTTT.

Written as DNA, the CDR3 is TGTGCCAGCTCACCCCTAGCGGGGGAACACACAGATACGCAGTATTTT. Encoded protein: CASSPLAGEHTDTQYF. The gene calls are TRBV18 and TRBJ2-3; TRBD2 agrees at 10 bases. J lost 2 bases, V lost 3 bases, and 5 bases had no gene match. The CDR3 sequence is 16 residues long. The germline V gene has CDR1 KGHSH and CDR2 LQKENI.

The chain uses TRBV28 and TRBJ1-1; D may be TRBD1 (5 bases). The CDR3 runs 15 residues. Germline lookup yields CDR1 MDHEN and CDR2 SYDVKM. Trimming removed 4 bases from V and 3 bases from J, with 15 bases in between. CDR3 sequence (DNA): TGTGCCAGCAGTTCCACCGGGACTTTTTACACTGAAGCTTTCTTT. Translated, it gives CASSSTGTFYTEAFF.

This clone turned up a few times. The chain's CDR3 is CSARDGESLHF. As DNA, the CDR3 is TGCAGTGCTAGAGACGGGGAGAGTCTGCATTTT. The chain uses TRBV20-1 and TRBJ1-5; D unresolved. The germline V gene has CDR1 DFQATT and CDR2 SNEGSKA (reference sequence). V lost 0 bases to trimming and J lost 15 bases, with 12 bases between them. The CDR3 runs to 11 residues.

The table lists this clone with a count of one. The chain links TRBV5-1 to TRBJ2-2; possible D gene TRBD1, 5 bases. The V end lost 3 bases, the J end lost 3 bases, and 9 bases lay between the germline ends. CDR1 is SGHRS, CDR2 YFSETQ, per germline. CDR3 length: 14 residues. CDR3 region: CASSWGWDTGELFF. CDR3 DNA sequence: TGCGCCAGCAGCTGGGGCTGGGACACCGGGGAGCTGTTTTTT.

The V and J genes are TRBV2 and TRBJ2-1, with D perhaps assigned TRBD1 or TRBD2 (6 bases each). The CDR3 consists of 16 residues. Trimming shortened V by 6 bases and J by 6 bases, and 21 bases separated the two germline ends. CDR1 and CDR2 from the germline V gene are SNHLY and FYNNEI. CDR3 loop: CASRVGLPGGGNEQFF. Here the CDR3 DNA reads TGTGCCAGCAGGGTAGGACTCCCAGGAGGGGGCAATGAGCAGTTCTTC.

This clone was seen more than once but under ten times. The chain employs TRBV19 and TRBJ2-2; 9 nucleotides match TRBD2. V lost 8 bases and J lost 5; bases outside the gene matches: 9. Per the germline V gene, CDR1 is LNHDA and CDR2 is SQIVND (reference sequence). The CDR3 contains 15 residues. CDR3 sequence reads: CASYEAGGSTGELFF. The DNA for the CDR3 is TGTGCCAGTTATGAAGCGGGAGGATCGACCGGGGAGCTGTTTTTT.

V is TRBV4-1 and J is TRBJ2-3, with TRBD2 identical over 11 bases. This CDR3 has 16 residues. CDR1 and CDR2 from the germline V gene are MGHRA and YSYEKL. Losses at the gene ends were 1 base for V and 6 bases for J; bases not matched to a gene: 6. The CDR3 nucleotides read TGCGCCAGCAGCCAAGGGCGGGCTAGCGGGGGGGATACGCAGTATTTT. It encodes CASSQGRASGGDTQYF.

The rearrangement links TRBV7-9 to TRBJ1-1; D gene ambiguous. V was clipped by 3 bases and J by 4 bases, with 12 bases between them. There are 14 residues in the CDR3. The germline gives CDR1 SEHNR, CDR2 FQNEAQ (reference sequence). CDR3 residues: CASSFFDFGTEAFF. CDR3 nucleotide sequence: TGTGCCAGCAGCTTTTTTGACTTCGGCACTGAAGCTTTCTTT.

This clone was seen only a few times. The V call is TRBV5-1, the J call TRBJ2-3, with D possibly TRBD2 on 6 matching bases. Germline V lookup: CDR1 SGHRS, CDR2 YFSETQ. This CDR3 is 15 amino acids long. Trimming took off 4 bases at V and 0 bases at J, with 12 bases between the two ends. The CDR3 here is CASSRMGGSTDTQYF. As DNA, the CDR3 is TGCGCCAGCAGCCGGATGGGGGGTAGCACAGATACGCAGTATTTT.

The J gene is TRBJ1-2, the V gene TRBV7-2; D remains unclear. The CDR3 loop spans 13 amino acids. Germline V CDR1 and CDR2: SGHTA, FQGNSA. Trimming took 5 bases from V and 8 from J, leaving 15 bases between them. The CDR3 sequence: CASSPSPAAGYTF. CDR3 DNA: TGTGCCAGCAGCCCCTCGCCAGCAGCGGGCTACACCTTC.

The CDR3: CASSILTAGYTEAFF. Written as DNA, the CDR3 is TGTGCCAGCAGCATTCTAACAGCAGGGTACACTGAAGCTTTCTTT. V gene TRBV11-2 combines with J gene TRBJ1-1; maybe TRBD1 (5 bases). Germline V CDR1 and CDR2: SGHAT, FQNNGV. This CDR3 has 15 amino acids. The germline V and J ends were trimmed by 5 bases and 3 bases, with 16 bases remaining between them.

The rearrangement links TRBV10-1 to TRBJ2-3; 7 nucleotides line up with TRBD2. V shed 3 bases, J shed 0 bases, and the junction held 9 bases outside the gene matches. The germline gives CDR1 WNHNN, CDR2 SYGVQD (reference sequence). The CDR3 is 17 amino acids. The DNA of the CDR3 is TGCGCCAGCAGTGATATTCGGCGGGGGTCTAGCACAGATACGCAGTATTTT. Encoded protein: CASSDIRRGSSTDTQYF.

The chain combines TRBV18 with TRBJ2-5; D is ambiguous. This CDR3 comprises 11 residues. Trimming stripped 5 bases from V and 3 bases from J, with 4 bases between. Germline CDR1 is KGHSH and CDR2 is LQKENI. The DNA for the CDR3 is TGTGCCAGCTCAGCCAAAGAGACCCAGTACTTC. The encoded protein is CASSAKETQYF. Filled out from reference TRBV18 and TRBJ2-5, the complete variable domain reads NAGVMQNPRHLVRRRGQEARLRCSPMKGHSHVYWYRQLPEEGLKFMVYLQKENIIDESGMPKERFSAEFPKEGPSILRIQQVVRGDSAAYFCASSAKETQYFGPGTRLLVL.